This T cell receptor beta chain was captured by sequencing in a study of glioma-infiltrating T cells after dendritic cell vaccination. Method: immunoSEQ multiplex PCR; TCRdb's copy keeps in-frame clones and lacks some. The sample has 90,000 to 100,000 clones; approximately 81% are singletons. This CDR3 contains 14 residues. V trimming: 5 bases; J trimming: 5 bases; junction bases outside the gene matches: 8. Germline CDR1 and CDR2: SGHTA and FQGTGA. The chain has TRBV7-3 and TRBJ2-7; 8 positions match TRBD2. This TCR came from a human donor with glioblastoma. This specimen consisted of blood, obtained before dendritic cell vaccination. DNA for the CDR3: TGTGCCAGCAGCCAGAGCGGGAGACCGCACGAGCAGTACTTC. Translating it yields CASSQSGRPHEQYF.